This is a list of T cell receptor beta chains from one sample in a study of blood T cell repertoires in COVID-19. The data were produced by immunoSEQ multiplex PCR, yet TCRdb's version contains in-frame clones alone and is incomplete. The sample lists a few hundred thousand clones; about 91% were seen once. Sample: PBMCs or T cells enriched from blood (not recorded which). The receptors were gathered from a woman between 40 and 50 years old with acute COVID-19. CDR3s include the opening cysteine and the closing phenylalanine or tryptophan. The D gene is left open where the match is weak. Clone size, where shown, is once, few, many, or a class for clones that have expanded.

>TRBJ1-3|.|TRBV19|.
CASRGLVGGTIYF
TGTGCCAGTAGAGGACTGGTCGGGGGCACCATATATTTT
>TRBJ2-4|once|TRBV2|TRBD2
CASSEATSGGELNIQYF
TGTGCCAGCAGTGAAGCAACGAGCGGGGGGGAGTTGAACATTCAGTACTTC
>TRBJ1-2|.|TRBV30|TRBD1
CAWSRQGSYGYTF
TGTGCCTGGAGTAGACAGGGTAGCTATGGCTACACCTTC
>TRBJ1-6|.|TRBV18|.
CASSSNPPRTLSSPLHF
TGTGCCAGCTCATCGAATCCACCCCGGACTCTTAGCTCACCCCTCCACTTT
>TRBJ2-7|.|TRBV29-1|.
CSVVGNYEQYF
TGCAGCGTTGTCGGTAACTACGAGCAGTACTTC
>TRBJ1-4|.|TRBV4-3|TRBD1
CASSHTTGFRDEKLFF
TGCGCCAGCAGCCACACGACAGGGTTTCGGGATGAAAAACTGTTTTTT
>TRBJ1-2|.|TRBV18|.
CASSRQEHYGYTF
TGTGCCAGCTCACGACAGGAACACTATGGCTACACCTTC
>TRBJ1-3|.|TRBV5-1|.
CASSGGSSGNTIYF
TGCGCCAGCAGCGGAGGGAGCTCTGGAAACACCATATATTTT
>TRBJ2-7|.|TRBV7-8|TRBD2
CASSFGTSGGRDEQYF
TGTGCCAGCAGCTTTGGGACTAGCGGGGGCCGGGACGAGCAGTACTTC
>TRBJ2-7|few|TRBV7-9|TRBD2
CASSPGGGSWGQYF
TGTGCCAGCAGCCCAGGCGGGGGGTCCTGGGGGCAGTACTTC
>TRBJ2-1|few|TRBV19|.
CASSIVRGQSSYNEQFF
TGTGCCAGTAGTATAGTGCGGGGGCAGAGCTCCTACAATGAGCAGTTCTTC
>TRBJ1-4|.|TRBV18|TRBD1
CASSPLGQGTSTNEKLFF
TGTGCCAGCTCACCTTTGGGACAGGGGACTTCAACTAATGAAAAACTGTTTTTT
>TRBJ2-3|.|TRBV5-8|TRBD1
CASSFGPGQGSYF
TGTGCCAGCAGCTTTGGACCTGGACAGGGGTCGTATTTT
>TRBJ2-1|once|TRBV10-1|.
CASSEFKGRENEQFF
TGCGCCAGCAGTGAGTTTAAGGGAAGGGAGAATGAGCAGTTCTTC
>TRBJ1-5|.|TRBV3-1/TRBV3-2|TRBD1
CASSQDRRDRGQPQHF
TGTGCCAGCAGCCAAGACCGCCGGGACAGGGGTCAGCCCCAGCATTTT
>TRBJ1-2|.|TRBV9|.
CASGPTGRTRSSYTF
TGTGCCAGCGGTCCCACTGGGAGGACACGCTCTAGCTACACCTTC
>TRBJ1-3|.|TRBV9|.
CASSVASGWAGNTIYF
TGTGCCAGCAGCGTAGCTTCGGGGTGGGCTGGAAACACCATATATTTT
>TRBJ1-6|.|TRBV5-1|TRBD1
CASSLTGDNSPLHF
TGCGCCAGCAGCTTAACAGGGGATAATTCACCCCTCCACTTT
>TRBJ1-2|.|TRBV30|.
CAWSVSGDNGYTF
TGTGCCTGGAGTGTATCGGGAGACAATGGCTACACCTTC
>TRBJ2-5|.|TRBV24-1|TRBD1
CATSPDRGLRETQYF
TGTGCCACCAGTCCCGACAGGGGGCTTCGGGAGACCCAGTACTTC
>TRBJ1-4|once|TRBV6-5|TRBD1
CASRTGGKLFF
TGTGCCAGCAGGACAGGGGGAAAACTGTTTTTT
>TRBJ2-1|.|TRBV30|TRBD2
CAGTGTSGRAFGGQFF
TGTGCCGGGACCGGGACTAGCGGGAGGGCATTCGGAGGGCAGTTCTTC
>TRBJ1-5|.|TRBV7-2|.
CASTLTGGPSNQPQHF
TGTGCCAGCACCCTGACGGGGGGACCTAGCAATCAGCCCCAGCATTTT
>TRBJ1-4|.|TRBV6-5|.
CASSYNRGVSDEKLFF
TGTGCCAGCAGTTACAACCGGGGGGTTTCAGATGAAAAACTGTTTTTT
>TRBJ2-7|.|TRBV7-2|TRBD2
CASSSGLAGGNYEQYF
TGTGCCAGCAGCTCGGGACTAGCGGGGGGAAACTACGAGCAGTACTTC
>TRBJ2-1|.|TRBV5-6|TRBD2
CASSASGTSGRNNEQFF
TGTGCCAGCAGCGCCTCGGGGACTAGCGGGAGGAACAATGAGCAGTTCTTC
>TRBJ1-1|.|TRBV3-1/TRBV3-2|.
CASSQVTANTEAFF
TGTGCCAGCAGCCAAGTGACAGCGAACACTGAAGCTTTCTTT
>TRBJ2-5|.|TRBV5-1|.
CASPYLGPNGETQYF
TGCGCCAGCCCGTACCTAGGTCCCAATGGCGAGACCCAGTACTTC
>TRBJ2-5|.|TRBV7-2|TRBD1
CASSFGQEETQYF
TGTGCCAGCAGCTTTGGACAGGAAGAGACCCAGTACTTC
>TRBJ2-2|.|TRBV25-1|.
CASSEWNSSPGELFF
TGTGCCAGCAGTGAATGGAATAGCTCCCCCGGGGAGCTGTTTTTT
>TRBJ2-2|.|TRBV11-2|TRBD1
CASSRVGTANTGELFF
TGTGCCAGCAGCCGCGTCGGGACAGCGAACACCGGGGAGCTGTTTTTT